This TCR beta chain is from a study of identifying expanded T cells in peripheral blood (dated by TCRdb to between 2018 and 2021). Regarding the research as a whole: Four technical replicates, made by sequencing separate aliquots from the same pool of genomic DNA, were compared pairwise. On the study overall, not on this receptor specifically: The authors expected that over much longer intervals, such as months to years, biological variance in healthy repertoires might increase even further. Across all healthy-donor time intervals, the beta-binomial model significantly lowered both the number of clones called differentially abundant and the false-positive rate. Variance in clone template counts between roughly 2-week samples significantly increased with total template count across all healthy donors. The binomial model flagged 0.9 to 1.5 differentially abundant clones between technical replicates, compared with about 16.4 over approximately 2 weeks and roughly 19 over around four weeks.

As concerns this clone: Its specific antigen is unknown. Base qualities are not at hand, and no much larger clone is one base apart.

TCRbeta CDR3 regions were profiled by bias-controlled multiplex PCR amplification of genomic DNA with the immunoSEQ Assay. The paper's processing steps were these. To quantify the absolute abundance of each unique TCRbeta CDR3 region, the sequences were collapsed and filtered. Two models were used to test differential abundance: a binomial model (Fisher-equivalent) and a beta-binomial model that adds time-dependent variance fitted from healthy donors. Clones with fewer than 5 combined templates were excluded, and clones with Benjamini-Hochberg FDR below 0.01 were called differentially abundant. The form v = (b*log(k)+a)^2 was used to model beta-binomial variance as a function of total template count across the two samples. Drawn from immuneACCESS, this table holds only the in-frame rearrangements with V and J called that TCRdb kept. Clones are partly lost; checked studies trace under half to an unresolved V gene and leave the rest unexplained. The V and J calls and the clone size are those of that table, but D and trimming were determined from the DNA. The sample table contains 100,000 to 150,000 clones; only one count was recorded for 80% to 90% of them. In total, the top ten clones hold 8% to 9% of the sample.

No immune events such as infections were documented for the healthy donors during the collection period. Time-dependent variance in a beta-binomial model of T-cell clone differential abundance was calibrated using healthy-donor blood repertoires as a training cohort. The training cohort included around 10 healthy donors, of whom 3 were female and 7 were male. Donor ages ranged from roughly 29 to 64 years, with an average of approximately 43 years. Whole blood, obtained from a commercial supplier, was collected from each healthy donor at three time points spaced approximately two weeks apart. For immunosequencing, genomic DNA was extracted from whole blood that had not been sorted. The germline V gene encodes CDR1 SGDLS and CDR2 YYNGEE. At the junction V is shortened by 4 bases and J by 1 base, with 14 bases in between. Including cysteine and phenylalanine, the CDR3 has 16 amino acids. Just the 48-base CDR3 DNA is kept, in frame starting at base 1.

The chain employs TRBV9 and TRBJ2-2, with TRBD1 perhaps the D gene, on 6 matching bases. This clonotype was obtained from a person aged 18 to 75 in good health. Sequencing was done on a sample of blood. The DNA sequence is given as TGTGCCAGCAGCTGGGCCGGGACAATGAACACCGGGGAGCTGTTTTTT. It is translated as CASSWAGTMNTGELFF.